This T cell receptor (beta chain) was sequenced during a study of blood T cell repertoires in COVID-19. CDR1 SGHAT and CDR2 FQNNGV come from the germline V gene. V was shortened by 6 bases and J by 3 bases, with 14 bases between the two germline ends. The CDR3 covers 14 residues. Measured with immunoSEQ multiplex PCR; TCRdb has only the in-frame clones, and not every one. The sample has over 25,000 clones, about 90% seen once. The chain has TRBV11-2 and TRBJ1-1, with no clear D. Sequencing was done on a sample of peripheral blood. This clonotype was sampled from a man aged 50 to 60 with active COVID-19. The CDR3 nucleotides read TGTGCCAGCAGTCCTAGGAAACTAGACACTGAAGCTTTCTTT. This gives the protein CASSPRKLDTEAFF.